Listed below are T cell receptor beta chains from one sample, sequenced in a study of blood T cell repertoires in COVID-19. Measured with immunoSEQ multiplex PCR; TCRdb has only the in-frame clones, and not every one. The data hold some 100,000 clones, with approximately 92% observed a single time. Sequencing input: peripheral blood. The receptors stem from a woman of 80 years or more with active COVID-19. CDR3s include the opening cysteine and the closing phenylalanine or tryptophan. A D gene is named only where the DNA matches it firmly. Clone size appears in some rows only: once, few, many, or a class for an expanded clone.

size: .; D: .; J: TRBJ2-1; V: TRBV27; CDR3: CASSLWRDHNEQFF; DNA: TGTGCCAGCAGTTTATGGCGGGACCACAATGAGCAGTTCTTC
size: .; D: .; J: TRBJ1-1; V: TRBV28; CDR3: CASSSLRVNTEAFF; DNA: TGTGCCAGCAGTTCCCTCCGTGTGAACACTGAAGCTTTCTTT
size: .; D: TRBD2; J: TRBJ2-1; V: TRBV27; CDR3: CASRRERYNEQFF; DNA: TGTGCCAGCAGGCGGGAGCGTTACAATGAGCAGTTCTTC
size: .; D: .; J: TRBJ2-1; V: TRBV7-2; CDR3: CASSLQRGPYNEQFF; DNA: TGTGCCAGCAGCTTACAGCGAGGCCCCTACAATGAGCAGTTCTTC
size: .; D: .; J: TRBJ1-6; V: TRBV4-1; CDR3: CASSQGLLRSSYNSPLHF; DNA: TGCGCCAGCAGCCAAGGACTACTGAGGAGCTCCTATAATTCACCCCTCCACTTT
size: .; D: TRBD1; J: TRBJ1-1; V: TRBV4-2; CDR3: CASSQFRQGVNTEAFF; DNA: TGTGCCAGCAGCCAATTCCGACAGGGGGTGAACACTGAAGCTTTCTTT
size: .; D: TRBD1; J: TRBJ1-1; V: TRBV6-2/TRBV6-3; CDR3: CASSYLSTGVTEAFF; DNA: TGTGCCAGCAGTTACCTGTCGACAGGGGTTACTGAAGCTTTCTTT
size: .; D: TRBD1; J: TRBJ1-2; V: TRBV19; CDR3: CASSATGDNNYGYTF; DNA: TGTGCCAGTAGTGCGACAGGGGATAATAACTATGGCTACACCTTC
size: .; D: TRBD1; J: TRBJ2-3; V: TRBV19; CDR3: CASLQGANADTQYF; DNA: TGTGCCAGTCTCCAGGGGGCTAATGCAGATACGCAGTATTTT
size: .; D: .; J: TRBJ1-6; V: TRBV5-1; CDR3: CASSLARNGGNSPLHF; DNA: TGCGCCAGCAGCTTGGCCAGGAACGGGGGTAATTCACCCCTCCACTTT
size: .; D: .; J: TRBJ2-5; V: TRBV4-1; CDR3: CASSQDRRSQGSETQYF; DNA: TGCGCCAGCAGCCAAGATAGAAGGTCCCAGGGGAGTGAGACCCAGTACTTC
size: .; D: .; J: TRBJ1-2; V: TRBV10-3; CDR3: CAISVQGYGYTF; DNA: TGTGCCATCAGTGTTCAGGGATATGGCTACACCTTC
size: .; D: .; J: TRBJ2-5; V: TRBV5-8; CDR3: CASSSLAAQETQYF; DNA: TGTGCCAGCAGCTCGCTGGCGGCCCAAGAGACCCAGTACTTC
size: .; D: TRBD1; J: TRBJ1-1; V: TRBV2; CDR3: CASGTGFEGAFF; DNA: TGTGCCAGTGGGACAGGGTTCGAAGGAGCTTTCTTT
size: once; D: TRBD1; J: TRBJ1-2; V: TRBV28; CDR3: CASSARGQGLNYGYTF; DNA: TGTGCCAGCAGTGCCCGGGGACAGGGCCTTAACTATGGCTACACCTTC
size: .; D: .; J: TRBJ1-5; V: TRBV27; CDR3: CASSFPDPTGKLSNQPQHF; DNA: TGTGCCAGCAGTTTCCCTGACCCGACAGGCAAGCTTAGCAATCAGCCCCAGCATTTT
size: .; D: .; J: TRBJ2-3; V: TRBV7-3; CDR3: CASSPDSSDTQYF; DNA: TGTGCCAGCAGCCCCGACAGTTCAGATACGCAGTATTTT
size: .; D: TRBD2; J: TRBJ2-5; V: TRBV4-1; CDR3: CASSQDTGLAGWETQYF; DNA: TGCGCCAGCAGCCAAGATACGGGATTAGCGGGATGGGAGACCCAGTACTTC
size: .; D: .; J: TRBJ2-7; V: TRBV28; CDR3: CASSFTREQYF; DNA: TGTGCCAGCAGTTTTACTAGGGAGCAGTACTTC
size: .; D: TRBD1; J: TRBJ1-1; V: TRBV23-1; CDR3: CASSQLGTGDTEAFF; DNA: TGCGCCAGCAGTCAGTTAGGGACAGGGGACACTGAAGCTTTCTTT
size: .; D: .; J: TRBJ2-1; V: TRBV19; CDR3: CASSRTEITNEQFF; DNA: TGTGCCAGTAGCCGTACAGAGATCACCAATGAGCAGTTCTTC
size: .; D: .; J: TRBJ2-3; V: TRBV18; CDR3: CASSPPARPDTQYF; DNA: TGTGCCAGCTCACCACCGGCTAGGCCAGATACGCAGTATTTT
size: .; D: TRBD2; J: TRBJ2-7; V: TRBV7-2; CDR3: CASSLGLAGWGEQYF; DNA: TGTGCCAGCAGCTTAGGGCTAGCGGGTTGGGGCGAGCAGTACTTC
size: .; D: TRBD1; J: TRBJ2-1; V: TRBV7-8; CDR3: CASSSPSGTGLISEQFF; DNA: TGTGCCAGCAGCTCCCCAAGCGGGACAGGGTTAATAAGCGAGCAGTTCTTC
size: .; D: .; J: TRBJ1-2; V: TRBV16; CDR3: CASSLFSGNYGYTF; DNA: TGTGCCAGCAGCCTTTTTTCAGGGAACTATGGCTACACCTTC
size: .; D: .; J: TRBJ2-1; V: TRBV10-3; CDR3: CAISDPRKDNEQFF; DNA: TGTGCCATCAGTGACCCTAGAAAGGACAATGAGCAGTTCTTC
size: .; D: TRBD2; J: TRBJ2-3; V: TRBV28; CDR3: CASSLGLAGRTDTQYF; DNA: TGTGCCAGCAGTTTAGGACTAGCGGGGCGCACAGATACGCAGTATTTT
size: .; D: TRBD2; J: TRBJ2-1; V: TRBV11-2; CDR3: CASSPGTSGSYNEQFF; DNA: TGTGCCAGCAGCCCCGGGACTAGCGGGAGTTACAATGAGCAGTTCTTC
size: few; D: .; J: TRBJ2-7; V: TRBV6-5; CDR3: CASSPQGGAEQYF; DNA: TGTGCCAGCAGTCCCCAGGGGGGCGCCGAGCAGTACTTC
size: .; D: TRBD2; J: TRBJ2-1; V: TRBV3-1/TRBV3-2; CDR3: CASSPRTSYNEQFF; DNA: TGTGCCAGCAGCCCGAGGACTAGCTACAATGAGCAGTTCTTC
size: .; D: TRBD1; J: TRBJ1-6; V: TRBV9; CDR3: CASSPTGSSPLHF; DNA: TGTGCCAGCAGCCCGACAGGGTCCTCACCCCTCCACTTT
size: .; D: .; J: TRBJ2-3; V: TRBV21-1; CDR3: CASSKVGFRGATDTQYF; DNA: TGTGCCAGCAGCAAGGTGGGGTTCAGGGGGGCCACAGATACGCAGTATTTT
size: .; D: .; J: TRBJ1-2; V: TRBV3-1/TRBV3-2; CDR3: CASSQDVRHRLSSYTF; DNA: TGTGCCAGCAGCCAAGATGTTCGGCACCGACTTAGTAGCTACACCTTC
size: .; D: .; J: TRBJ2-2; V: TRBV24-1; CDR3: CATSDLKGMGTGELFF; DNA: TGTGCCACCAGTGATTTAAAGGGGATGGGCACCGGGGAGCTGTTTTTT
size: once; D: .; J: TRBJ2-2; V: TRBV9; CDR3: CASSQGGATGELFF; DNA: TGTGCCAGCAGTCAGGGGGGCGCCACCGGGGAGCTGTTTTTT
size: .; D: TRBD1; J: TRBJ1-1; V: TRBV7-9; CDR3: CASSSLWAGGNTEAFF; DNA: TGTGCCAGCAGCTCCTTGTGGGCAGGGGGAAACACTGAAGCTTTCTTT
size: .; D: TRBD2; J: TRBJ2-3; V: TRBV9; CDR3: CASSVRGSIDGTDTQYF; DNA: TGTGCCAGCAGCGTTCGCGGGAGTATAGATGGCACAGATACGCAGTATTTT
size: .; D: TRBD2; J: TRBJ2-5; V: TRBV5-4; CDR3: CASSLGLADYQETQYF; DNA: TGTGCCAGCAGCTTGGGGCTAGCGGATTACCAAGAGACCCAGTACTTC
size: .; D: .; J: TRBJ1-1; V: TRBV5-1; CDR3: CASSLGGASLLAEAFF; DNA: TGCGCCAGCAGCTTGGGTGGAGCGAGTCTACTGGCTGAAGCTTTCTTT
size: .; D: .; J: TRBJ2-5; V: TRBV9; CDR3: CASSSPGRGGQETQYF; DNA: TGTGCCAGCAGCTCCCCCGGTCGGGGAGGTCAAGAGACCCAGTACTTC
size: .; D: .; J: TRBJ1-1; V: TRBV4-1; CDR3: CASSQSVRGEAFF; DNA: TGCGCCAGCAGCCAAAGTGTTCGTGGCGAAGCTTTCTTT
size: .; D: TRBD2; J: TRBJ2-1; V: TRBV7-9; CDR3: CASSGVLAGDSYNEQFF; DNA: TGTGCCAGCAGCGGTGTATTAGCGGGAGACTCCTACAATGAGCAGTTCTTC
size: once; D: TRBD2; J: TRBJ2-5; V: TRBV5-4; CDR3: CASSLRLAGGETQYF; DNA: TGTGCCAGCAGCTTGAGACTAGCGGGAGGAGAGACCCAGTACTTC
size: few; D: .; J: TRBJ1-5; V: TRBV19; CDR3: CASSDSDQPQHF; DNA: TGTGCCAGTAGTGACTCCGATCAGCCCCAGCATTTT
size: .; D: TRBD2; J: TRBJ2-7; V: TRBV28; CDR3: CASFPTSGRLRDEQYF; DNA: TGTGCCAGCTTCCCCACTAGCGGGAGATTGAGGGACGAGCAGTACTTC